A single sample gave rise to the 31 T cell receptor beta chains below, sequenced in a study of T cells and copy number aberrations in small-cell lung cancer. The protocol was immunoSEQ multiplex PCR, while the TCRdb copy is restricted to in-frame clones and leaves out a portion. The sample shows 1,500 to 2,000 clones, just under 85% of them seen only once. The source material was normal tissue next to the tumor. These receptors originate from a man in his 60s with small cell lung cancer.

V gene TRBV10-3 combines with J gene TRBJ2-1, with 10 bases matching TRBD2. V trimming: 0 bases; J trimming: 4 bases; junction bases outside the gene matches: 9. Per the germline V gene, CDR1 is ENHRY and CDR2 is SYGVKD. This CDR3 contains 18 residues. CDR3 bases: TGTGCCATCAGTGAGTCATCCCTAGCGGGAGAGAGGTACAATGAGCAGTTCTTC. This translates into CAISESSLAGERYNEQFF.

This CDR3 is CASSLGEEQYF. Here the CDR3 DNA reads TGTGCCAGCAGCTTGGGTGAGGAGCAGTACTTC. The genes are TRBV5-4 and TRBJ2-7; D is unresolved. The V end lost 0 bases, the J end lost 7 bases, and 5 bases lay between the germline ends. CDR1 and CDR2 (germline): SGHNT, YYREEE (reference sequence). The CDR3 has 11 amino acids.

In the case of this clone: The CDR3 end shows no conserved phenylalanine or tryptophan, and so a read error is likely. The chain couples TRBV7-9 to TRBJ1-4, with D possibly being TRBD1 (6 bases). The length of the CDR3 is 14 residues. Germline lookup yields CDR1 SEHNR and CDR2 FQNEAQ (reference sequence). V was pared by 0 bases and J by 5 bases, with 7 bases between. The CDR3: CASSLAGQNEKLFC. DNA for the CDR3: TGTGCCAGCAGCTTAGCCGGACAGAATGAAAAACTGTTTTGT.

The J gene is TRBJ2-2, the V gene TRBV4-2; 7 bases are a match to TRBD1. V shed 4 bases, J shed 0 bases, and the junction held 5 bases outside the gene matches. This CDR3 is built from 16 residues. Germline lookup yields CDR1 LGHNA and CDR2 YNFKEQ. Here the CDR3 reads CASSPAGQANTGELFF. The CDR3 DNA is TGTGCCAGCAGCCCAGCAGGACAGGCGAACACCGGGGAGCTGTTTTTT.

This clone has a single count. This chain uses TRBV28 with TRBJ1-2; D not certain. V shed 6 bases and J shed 4 bases, with 15 bases lying between them. The CDR3 is made up of 14 amino acids. Germline V gives CDR1 MDHEN, CDR2 SYDVKM. In DNA form, the CDR3 reads TGTGCCAGCAGCCCCTTCACCGGGAGCTATGGCTACACCTTC. This gives the protein CASSPFTGSYGYTF.

The chain uses TRBV6-6 and TRBJ2-2; a weak D match, TRBD1 (6 bases). V was trimmed by 5 bases and J by 0 bases, leaving 13 bases between them. There are 16 residues in the CDR3. CDR1 and CDR2 (germline): MNHNY, SVGAGI (reference sequence). The CDR3 here is CASSQTGTPNTGELFF. The CDR3 coding sequence is TGTGCCAGCAGTCAAACCGGGACACCGAACACCGGGGAGCTGTTTTTT.

The chain carries TRBV9 and TRBJ2-7; D possibly corresponds to TRBD2 (6 bases). Germline V gives CDR1 SGDLS, CDR2 YYNGEE. V was pared by 0 bases and J by 0 bases, with 7 bases between. This CDR3 has 14 amino acids. CDR3 amino acids: CASSVGGDSYEQYF. The CDR3 DNA follows: TGTGCCAGCAGCGTAGGGGGGGACTCCTACGAGCAGTACTTC. Combining the CDR3 with reference TRBV9 and TRBJ2-7 gives the whole variable domain DSGVTQTPKHLITATGQRVTLRCSPRSGDLSVYWYQQSLDQGLQFLIQYYNGEERAKGNILERFSAQQFPDLHSELNLSSLELGDSALYFCASSVGGDSYEQYFGPGTRLTVT.

In DNA form, the CDR3 reads TGTGCCAGCAGCCCCGGGACAGAGTACGAGCAGTACTTC. Translation: CASSPGTEYEQYF. The chain carries TRBV5-4 and TRBJ2-7; 7 bases match TRBD1. The CDR3 contains 13 residues. V was pared by 4 bases and J by 4 bases, with 5 bases of the junction left unmatched. Germline loops: CDR1 SGHNT, CDR2 YYREEE (reference sequence).

J is TRBJ2-1 and V is TRBV11-2; D is uncertain. V was shortened by 4 bases and J by 5 bases, with 9 bases between the two germline ends. This CDR3 has 13 residues. CDR1 and CDR2 from the germline V gene are SGHAT and FQNNGV. The CDR3 protein is CASSYSRNNEQFF. CDR3 DNA: TGTGCCAGCAGCTACTCACGGAACAATGAGCAGTTCTTC.

The V gene is TRBV30, the J gene TRBJ1-1; tentatively, D is TRBD1 (5 bases). V was clipped by 5 bases and J by 3 bases, with 16 bases between them. CDR1 and CDR2 from the germline V gene are GTSNPN and SVGIG (reference sequence). This CDR3 is built from 14 residues. CDR3 in amino acids: CAWRAPEGHTEAFF. CDR3 nucleotide sequence: TGTGCCTGGCGGGCCCCAGAGGGGCACACTGAAGCTTTCTTT.

The V call is TRBV18, the J call TRBJ2-2; maybe TRBD2 (5 bases). This CDR3 is built from 14 residues. The V and J ends lost 0 bases and 13 bases respectively, with 15 bases between them. Germline V gene data show CDR1 as KGHSH and CDR2 as LQKENI. The CDR3 DNA reads TGTGCCAGCTCACCACCGGACTTAGCTTCAAGGCTGTTTTTT. It yields the protein CASSPPDLASRLFF.

This chain links TRBV7-2 with TRBJ2-2; D is tentatively TRBD1 or TRBD2 (6 bases each). Germline CDR1 is SGHTA and CDR2 is FQGNSA. The CDR3 contains 19 residues. Trimming took off 2 bases at V and 2 bases at J, with 21 bases between the two ends. In nucleotides, the CDR3 is TGTGCCAGCAGCTTAATTTTAGGGGGGTTAGGGACAAACACCGGGGAGCTGTTTTTT. This gives the protein CASSLILGGLGTNTGELFF.

The rearrangement links TRBV20-1 to TRBJ2-1; D is uncertain. V dropped 6 bases and J dropped 3 bases, with 6 bases sitting between them. The CDR3 spans 11 residues. Germline V gene data show CDR1 as DFQATT and CDR2 as SNEGSKA (reference sequence). CDR3 in DNA: TGCAGTGCCGACCTCTACAATGAGCAGTTCTTC. Protein sequence: CSADLYNEQFF.

The chain joins TRBV13 to TRBJ2-2; D possibly corresponds to TRBD2 (5 bases). Trimming took off 5 bases at V and 2 bases at J, with 9 bases between the two ends. The CDR3 covers 14 residues. Germline lookup yields CDR1 PRHDT and CDR2 FYEKMQ (reference sequence). CDR3 protein: CASSQRENTGELFF. The DNA of the CDR3 is TGTGCCAGCAGCCAACGGGAAAACACCGGGGAGCTGTTTTTT.

J is TRBJ2-1 and V is TRBV6-1, with 9 bases that match TRBD2. This CDR3 comprises 15 residues. Per the germline V gene, CDR1 is MNHNS and CDR2 is SASEGT. The V segment lost 2 bases and the J segment 9 bases; nucleotides outside the gene matches: 8. The CDR3 DNA follows: TGTGCCAGCAGTGAAAGCGGGAGGCCAGACAGTGAGCAGTTCTTC. Translated, it gives CASSESGRPDSEQFF.

This chain uses TRBV7-8 with TRBJ2-2, with 13 bases identical to TRBD2. After removal of 5 bases from V and 7 bases from J, the junction contained 10 bases not matched to a gene. The germline CDR1 and CDR2 sequences are SGHVS and FQNEAQ. This CDR3 has 17 amino acids. The CDR3 DNA sequence: TGTGCCAGCAGCGGGAGGACTAGCGGGAGTCTGGGCGGGGAGCTGTTTTTT. Translated, it gives CASSGRTSGSLGGELFF.

The chain uses TRBV27 and TRBJ1-5; D gene unclear. CDR1 is MNHEY, CDR2 SMNVEV, per germline (reference sequence). Trimming removed 6 bases from V and 4 bases from J, with 13 bases in between. The CDR3 has 14 residues. The CDR3 nucleotides read TGTGCCAGCAGCCCCCTTTGGGGAAATCAGCCCCAGCATTTT. The encoded protein is CASSPLWGNQPQHF.

V is TRBV7-9 and J is TRBJ2-1; 10 nucleotides match TRBD2. With V trimmed by 1 base and J by 9 bases, 9 bases remained unmatched. The germline gives CDR1 SEHNR, CDR2 FQNEAQ (reference sequence). This CDR3 is 16 amino acids long. This CDR3 is CASSLDGRSGRVEQFF. For the CDR3, the DNA is TGTGCCAGCAGCTTAGACGGAAGGAGCGGGAGGGTTGAGCAGTTCTTC.

This clone has just a few counts. This chain links TRBV2 with TRBJ2-7, with 7 bases lining up with TRBD1. The V gene end was trimmed by 6 bases and the J gene end by 5 bases; junction bases not matched to a gene: 4. This CDR3 has 12 amino acids. Germline assignment: CDR1 SNHLY and CDR2 FYNNEI. CDR3 nucleotides: TGTGCCAGCAGCTCCGGGACAGACGAGCAGTACTTC. Protein: CASSSGTDEQYF.

This clone was detected once. The chain uses TRBV5-4 and TRBJ1-5, with D unresolved. CDR3 size: 18 residues. Per germline, CDR1 SGHNT and CDR2 YYREEE (reference sequence). V dropped 4 bases and J dropped 1 base, with 21 bases sitting between them. CDR3 residues: CASSQKTSKATSNQPQHF. The CDR3 DNA reads TGTGCCAGCAGCCAAAAAACCTCAAAGGCTACCAGCAATCAGCCCCAGCATTTT.

The chain has TRBV30 and TRBJ2-6, with unresolved D. The CDR3 has 15 residues. V was clipped by 0 bases and J by 1 base, with 7 bases between them. Germline values: CDR1 GTSNPN, CDR2 SVGIG (reference sequence). CDR3 sequence (DNA): TGTGCCTGGAGTGTATTGGGGTCTGGGGCCAACGTCCTGACTTTC. Amino acids: CAWSVLGSGANVLTF.

This clone occurred once. The rearrangement joins TRBV7-2 to TRBJ2-7; 9 bases match TRBD2. The ends lost 3 bases at V and 3 bases at J; junction bases unmatched: 15. There are 18 residues in the CDR3. CDR1 is SGHTA and CDR2 is FQGNSA in the germline V gene. DNA of the CDR3: TGTGCCAGCAGCTTGCAACCCGACTCCGGGACTAGCAGCTACGAGCAGTACTTC. This gives the protein CASSLQPDSGTSSYEQYF.

The chain couples TRBV10-3 to TRBJ2-1, with TRBD2 matching over 10 bases. The CDR3 totals 16 residues. CDR1 ENHRY and CDR2 SYGVKD come from the germline V gene. V lost 4 bases, J lost 0 bases, and 3 bases stayed unmatched. The chain's CDR3 is CAISGSGGSSYNEQFF. CDR3 DNA: TGTGCCATCAGTGGTAGCGGGGGGAGCTCCTACAATGAGCAGTTCTTC.

This clone was recorded only once. The chain recombines TRBV28 with TRBJ2-7; D is possibly TRBD1 (5 bases). V dropped 8 bases and J dropped 5 bases, with 19 bases sitting between them. This CDR3 region has 14 residues. The germline CDR1 and CDR2 sequences are MDHEN and SYDVKM. CDR3 region: CASSLSVWGHEQYF. For the CDR3, the DNA is TGTGCCAGCTCGCTTTCAGTTTGGGGCCACGAGCAGTACTTC.

This chain links TRBV28 with TRBJ1-1; D possibly corresponds to TRBD1 (6 bases). The CDR3 runs to 14 residues. Per germline, CDR1 MDHEN and CDR2 SYDVKM. The ends were cut back, 2 bases at V and 3 bases at J, with 10 bases in the middle. In DNA form, the CDR3 reads TGTGCCAGCAGTTTAGAAGGACAGTACACTGAAGCTTTCTTT. Its translation is CASSLEGQYTEAFF.

This clone has just one count. The chain is built from TRBV28 and TRBJ1-5; no clear D gene. The CDR3 length is 15 residues. The ends were cut back, 3 bases at V and 3 bases at J, with 12 bases in the middle. The germline CDR1 and CDR2 sequences are MDHEN and SYDVKM. The CDR3 reads CASSFVRRANQPQHF. The DNA for the CDR3 is TGTGCCAGCAGTTTTGTGAGGCGGGCCAATCAGCCCCAGCATTTT.

The chain recombines TRBV21-1 with TRBJ2-7. TRBV21-1 is reported as a pseudogene. This CDR3 contains 12 residues. The CDR3 bases are TGTGCCAGCAGCAAAGTTACACTCGAGCAGTACTTC. It encodes CASSKVTLEQYF.

V gene TRBV10-3 combines with J gene TRBJ1-5; 8 bases align to TRBD1. The ends lost 2 bases at V and 7 bases at J; junction bases unmatched: 13. The CDR3 length is 17 residues. Germline V CDR1 and CDR2: ENHRY, SYGVKD. CDR3 sequence: CAISEPLQGGSWQPQHF. In DNA form, the CDR3 reads TGTGCCATCAGTGAGCCCCTACAGGGGGGATCCTGGCAGCCCCAGCATTTT.

The chain joins TRBV5-4 to TRBJ1-3; 8 bases agree with TRBD1. CDR1 is SGHNT and CDR2 is YYREEE in the germline V gene (reference sequence). CDR3 length: 14 amino acids. The V and J ends lost 4 bases and 8 bases, in that order; junction bases with no gene match: 8. The CDR3, as DNA: TGTGCCAGCAGCCGGACAGGGCCCTCGGACACCATATATTTT. This gives the protein CASSRTGPSDTIYF.

With respect to this clone: One end of the junction does not line up with germline, which may come from a read error. The chain employs TRBV7-6 and TRBJ1-2; D uncertain. Germline CDR1 reads SGHVS; CDR2 reads FNYEAQ. The CDR3 is made up of 13 amino acids. CDR3 nucleotide sequence: TGTGCCAGCAGCCCCTGGTCTGAGAATGGCCACACCTTC. Translated, it gives CASSPWSENGHTF.

V and J are TRBV5-1 and TRBJ2-5; 8 bases line up with TRBD2. The germline V gene has CDR1 SGHRS and CDR2 YFSETQ. The CDR3 runs 13 residues. V lost 7 bases and J lost 4; bases outside the gene matches: 6. CDR3 nucleotide sequence: TGCGCCAGCTCCGGAAGCGGGAGAGAGACCCAGTACTTC. Its translation: CASSGSGRETQYF.